What follows are 29 T cell receptor beta chains derived from one specimen sequenced in a study of a mutant IDH1 vaccine in newly diagnosed glioma (TCRdb year 2021). Their recognized antigens are unknown. The protocol used for the library was the immunoSEQ multiplex PCR assay. TCRdb's version of the immuneACCESS table is confined to in-frame rearrangements and falls short of the full clone set. An unresolved V gene accounts for under half of the shortfall where checked; the remainder is of unknown origin. Within this sample are 60,000 to 65,000 clones, with around 86% of them counted one time only. The ten largest account for 3.8% of the sample. The sample's time point, from its label and the paper: week 47, end of study. A 20-mer mutant IDH1 peptide at 300 micrograms in Montanide made up each vaccine dose, which was injected subcutaneously together with topical imiquimod. Sequenced material: PBMCs, taken from a glioma patient whose treatment included an IDH1 peptide vaccine. These TCRs come from a man aged 25 to 40 with glioma.

The chain carries TRBV11-2 and TRBJ2-2; 7 nucleotides line up with TRBD1. The germline V gene encodes CDR1 SGHAT and CDR2 FQNNGV. The length of the CDR3 is 13 residues. The V segment lost 7 bases and the J segment 12 bases; nucleotides outside the gene matches: 11. The CDR3 DNA reads TGTGCCAGCAACCAACCAGGGGGAGAGAAGCTGTTTTTT. Encoded protein: CASNQPGGEKLFF. Together with reference TRBV11-2 and TRBJ2-2, the CDR3 gives the full variable domain: EAGVAQSPRYKIIEKRQSVAFWCNPISGHATLYWYQQILGQGPKLLIQFQNNGVVDDSQLPKDRFSAERLKGVDSTLKIQPAKLEDSAVYLCASNQPGGEKLFFGEGSRLTVL.

The rearrangement joins TRBV5-1 to TRBJ2-2; D might be TRBD1 (6 bases). This CDR3 comprises 15 residues. V was clipped by 0 bases and J by 5 bases, with 11 bases between them. CDR1 is SGHRS and CDR2 is YFSETQ in the germline V gene. CDR3 sequence (DNA): TGCGCCAGCAGCTTGGCCACAGGGTCTACCGGGGAGCTGTTTTTT. Protein sequence: CASSLATGSTGELFF.

The rearrangement links TRBV6-5 to TRBJ1-5; possible D gene TRBD1, 5 bases. From germline, CDR1 is MNHEY and CDR2 SVGAGI. Trimming removed 4 bases from V and 7 bases from J, with 11 bases in between. The CDR3 spans 13 residues. In DNA form, the CDR3 reads TGTGCCAGCAGTTTCAGAAGGGGCCAGCCCCAGCATTTT. Its translation is CASSFRRGQPQHF.

The V gene is TRBV7-2, the J gene TRBJ2-7, with D uncertain. Trimming took off 11 bases at V and 0 bases at J, with 2 bases between the two ends. The CDR3 covers 9 residues. CDR1 and CDR2 (germline): SGHTA, FQGNSA. In DNA, the CDR3 is TGTGCCCGCTCCTACGAGCAGTACTTC. Encoded protein: CARSYEQYF.

The chain recombines TRBV5-5 with TRBJ2-3; D uncertain. The CDR3 is made up of 15 amino acids. Trimming removed 3 bases at V and 3 bases at J, with 14 bases between. In germline, CDR1 is SGHKS, CDR2 YYEKEE (reference sequence). The CDR3 here is CASSSQPWATDTQYF. The CDR3 bases are TGTGCCAGCAGCTCGCAGCCTTGGGCAACAGATACGCAGTATTTT.

This clone was observed a single time. The chain carries TRBV11-2 and TRBJ2-2; D is possibly TRBD1 or TRBD2 (6 bases each). Trimming pared 1 base from V and 4 bases from J, leaving 16 bases between. CDR3 size: 17 residues. From germline, CDR1 is SGHAT and CDR2 FQNNGV. The CDR3 here is CASSLVFGGGRTGELFF. CDR3 DNA: TGTGCCAGCAGCTTAGTGTTTGGAGGGGGGCGCACCGGGGAGCTGTTTTTT.

CDR3 region: CASSSWGPTKILNYGYTF. The CDR3 nucleotides read TGTGCCAGCAGTTCCTGGGGTCCAACCAAAATCTTAAACTATGGCTACACCTTC. The chain joins TRBV19 to TRBJ1-2; no firm D call. CDR1 is LNHDA, CDR2 SQIVND, per germline (reference sequence). The ends were cut back, 9 bases at V and 2 bases at J, with 28 bases in the middle. The CDR3 consists of 18 residues.

The chain links TRBV30 to TRBJ2-5, with D possibly being TRBD2 (6 bases). This CDR3 comprises 14 residues. V lost 2 bases and J 0 bases, leaving 10 bases between the germline ends. Germline-derived CDR1 and CDR2 are GTSNPN and SVGIG (reference sequence). CDR3 loop: CAWSTGVDQETQYF. The CDR3, as DNA: TGTGCCTGGAGTACGGGGGTCGACCAAGAGACCCAGTACTTC.

V gene TRBV7-9 combines with J gene TRBJ2-7; 11 nucleotides agree with TRBD2. V trimming: 2 bases; J trimming: 3 bases; junction bases outside the gene matches: 6. CDR3 length equals 16 residues. Germline loops: CDR1 SEHNR, CDR2 FQNEAQ (reference sequence). The CDR3 loop reads CASSLFSSGGFYEQYF. CDR3 sequence (DNA): TGTGCCAGCAGCTTATTTTCTAGCGGGGGGTTCTACGAGCAGTACTTC.

The chain uses TRBV6-5 and TRBJ2-2; no firm D call. The CDR3 spans 15 residues. Germline-derived CDR1 and CDR2 are MNHEY and SVGAGI. V was pared by 7 bases and J by 4 bases, with 16 bases between. The CDR3 DNA reads as TGTGCCAGCAAGATCCACCCGTCGTCCACCGGGGAGCTGTTTTTT. Translated: CASKIHPSSTGELFF.

The gene calls are TRBV6-1 and TRBJ2-7; 9 nucleotides match TRBD1. The germline gives CDR1 MNHNS, CDR2 SASEGT. Unmatched junction bases numbered 9, after V lost 5 bases and J lost 7 bases. This CDR3 is built from 14 residues. CDR3 in amino acids: CASSPRDRAGEQYF. The CDR3, as DNA: TGTGCCAGCAGTCCCCGGGACAGGGCGGGTGAGCAGTACTTC.

This chain uses TRBV6-1 with TRBJ1-1; tentatively, D is TRBD1 (5 bases). Germline-derived CDR1 and CDR2 are MNHNS and SASEGT. The ends were cut back, 5 bases at V and 5 bases at J, with 15 bases in the middle. The CDR3 loop spans 14 amino acids. The CDR3 sequence is CASSLGAYNTEAFF. DNA for the CDR3: TGTGCCAGCAGTCTAGGGGCCTATAATACTGAAGCTTTCTTT.

The V gene is TRBV9, the J gene TRBJ2-6; the D gene is possibly TRBD2 (5 bases). CDR3 size: 17 residues. Germline V gene lookup returns CDR1 SGDLS and CDR2 YYNGEE. Trimming left V 0 bases short and J 0 bases short, with 10 bases between. In nucleotides, the CDR3 is TGTGCCAGCAGCGTAGGAGGGCAGAGCTCTGGGGCCAACGTCCTGACTTTC. Its protein product is CASSVGGQSSGANVLTF.

The chain is built from TRBV5-5 and TRBJ2-7; D gene uncertain. The CDR3 runs to 12 residues. From germline, CDR1 is SGHKS and CDR2 YYEKEE (reference sequence). V lost 1 base and J 3 bases, leaving 5 bases between the germline ends. CDR3 nucleotides: TGTGCCAGCAGCTTGACCGGCTACGAGCAGTACTTC. It specifies CASSLTGYEQYF.

This rearrangement joins TRBV19 to TRBJ1-5; no reliable D call. In germline, CDR1 is LNHDA, CDR2 SQIVND (reference sequence). The CDR3 runs to 16 residues. V was shortened by 9 bases and J by 2 bases, with 20 bases between the two germline ends. This CDR3 is CARAGTRTICNQPQHF. The CDR3 nucleotides are TGTGCCAGGGCTGGAACCAGGACGATTTGCAATCAGCCCCAGCATTTT.

The chain uses TRBV28 and TRBJ1-1; D may be TRBD1 (5 bases). Germline V CDR1 and CDR2: MDHEN, SYDVKM. V lost 10 bases, J lost 1 base, and 7 bases lay in between. The CDR3 consists of 11 residues. The CDR3 nucleotides are TGTGCCATCGGGGGGAACACTGAAGCTTTCTTT. This gives the protein CAIGGNTEAFF.

The chain carries TRBV30 and TRBJ2-7, with unresolved D. Germline V lookup: CDR1 GTSNPN, CDR2 SVGIG (reference sequence). The CDR3 has 13 amino acids. The ends were cut back, 0 bases at V and 7 bases at J, with 13 bases in the middle. As DNA, the CDR3 is TGTGCCTGGAGTGTAGGAGCGACATTGGAGCAGTACTTC. Amino acid sequence: CAWSVGATLEQYF.

The V and J genes are TRBV6-4 and TRBJ1-1; weak D call: TRBD1 (6 bases). Trimming cost V 5 bases and J 1 base, with 8 bases left between them. This CDR3 spans 13 amino acids. Germline V gives CDR1 MRHNA, CDR2 SNTAGT. Here the CDR3 DNA reads TGTGCCAGCAGTAAGGGGGAGAACACTGAAGCTTTCTTT. It specifies CASSKGENTEAFF.

This chain joins TRBV29-1 and TRBJ2-5; 9 bases map to TRBD1. J gave up 6 bases and V 6 bases, and 8 bases lay outside the gene matches. CDR1 and CDR2 (germline): SQVTM, ANQGSEA. The length of the CDR3 is 13 residues. CDR3 nucleotide sequence: TGCAGCGTAGCACAGGGGGCAGCGAAGACCCAGTACTTC. This codes for CSVAQGAAKTQYF. The full variable domain, completed using reference TRBV29-1 and TRBJ2-5, is SAVISQKPSRDICQRGTSLTIQCQVDSQVTMMFWYRQQPGQSLTLIATANQGSEATYESGFVIDKFPISRPNLTFSTLTVSNMSPEDSSIYLCSVAQGAAKTQYFGPGTRLLVL.

The V gene is TRBV5-1, the J gene TRBJ1-1; no firm D call. Germline V gives CDR1 SGHRS, CDR2 YFSETQ. The CDR3 length is 14 residues. Trimming cost V 2 bases and J 4 bases, with 12 bases left between them. Written as DNA, the CDR3 is TGCGCCAGCAGCTTCATTACGCGGGGCACTGAAGCTTTCTTT. Translation: CASSFITRGTEAFF.

This clone was detected only a few times. The rearrangement uses TRBV9 and TRBJ1-1, with TRBD1 matching 11 bases. The V segment lost 3 bases and the J segment 4 bases; nucleotides outside the gene matches: 2. The V gene's germline CDR1 is SGDLS and CDR2 YYNGEE. This CDR3 spans 14 amino acids. CDR3 sequence: CASSAGQGGTEAFF. CDR3 nucleotide sequence: TGTGCCAGCAGCGCGGGACAGGGGGGCACTGAAGCTTTCTTT.

The gene calls are TRBV5-6 and TRBJ2-7, with D possibly being TRBD1 (6 bases). Germline values: CDR1 SGHDT, CDR2 YYEEEE. The V end was cut by 5 bases, the J end by 10 bases, with 13 bases between. There are 11 residues in the CDR3. The CDR3 spells CASSPGDIQYF. CDR3 DNA: TGTGCCAGCAGTCCCGGGGACATCCAGTACTTC. The full variable domain, its missing parts supplied by reference TRBV5-6 and TRBJ2-7, is DAGVTQSPTHLIKTRGQQVTLRCSPKSGHDTVSWYQQALGQGPQFIFQYYEEEERQRGNFPDRFSGHQFPNYSSELNVNALLLGDSALYLCASSPGDIQYFGPGTRLTVT.

The chain links TRBV10-3 to TRBJ1-5; 8 nucleotides agree with TRBD1. Germline CDR1 ENHRY, CDR2 SYGVKD. The CDR3 totals 15 residues. V trimming: 2 bases; J trimming: 0 bases; junction bases outside the gene matches: 0. CDR3 bases: TGTGCCATCAGTGAGACAGGGGGTAGCAATCAGCCCCAGCATTTT. It is translated as CAISETGGSNQPQHF.

The chain couples TRBV7-9 to TRBJ2-3, with D tentatively TRBD1 or TRBD2 (5 bases each). V lost 6 bases, J lost 0 bases, and 10 bases lay in between. Germline V lookup: CDR1 SEHNR, CDR2 FQNEAQ (reference sequence). This CDR3 has 14 residues. CDR3 DNA sequence: TGTGCCAGCAGGAGGGGCGGAAGCACAGATACGCAGTATTTT. Translating it yields CASRRGGSTDTQYF.

The J gene is TRBJ2-5, the V gene TRBV10-1; tentative D call: TRBD1 (7 bases). V lost 0 bases to trimming and J lost 5 bases, with 10 bases between them. The CDR3 runs 14 residues. Germline loops: CDR1 WNHNN, CDR2 SYGVQD (reference sequence). CDR3 sequence: CASSESTGRETQYF. The CDR3 nucleotides read TGCGCCAGCAGTGAGTCGACAGGGAGGGAGACCCAGTACTTC.

This chain joins TRBV6-1 and TRBJ1-1; D not certain. There are 17 residues in the CDR3. V shed 2 bases and J shed 7 bases, with 23 bases lying between them. CDR1 and CDR2 from the germline V gene are MNHNS and SASEGT. The CDR3 protein is CASSEIPGREARIEAFF. The CDR3 DNA sequence: TGTGCCAGCAGTGAAATTCCGGGTAGAGAGGCCCGGATTGAAGCTTTCTTT.

The chain joins TRBV28 to TRBJ2-7, with D perhaps TRBD2 (6 bases). V was trimmed by 8 bases and J by 0 bases, leaving 26 bases between them. The CDR3 is 18 amino acids. Per the germline V gene, CDR1 is MDHEN and CDR2 is SYDVKM. Here the CDR3 DNA reads TGTGCCAGCTCCTCCTCCCCGGGACTGGGATCCCTCTCCTACGAGCAGTACTTC. The encoded protein is CASSSSPGLGSLSYEQYF.

The J gene is TRBJ2-5, the V gene TRBV15, with D hard to call. The CDR3 length is 16 residues. CDR1 LNHNV and CDR2 YYDKDF come from the germline V gene (reference sequence). V lost 3 bases to trimming and J lost 4 bases, with 18 bases between them. CDR3: CATSSPGVPIRETQYF. As DNA, the CDR3 is TGTGCCACCAGCAGTCCCGGAGTACCCATACGAGAGACCCAGTACTTC.

The chain is built from TRBV28 and TRBJ2-7; 8 bases align to TRBD1. Germline assignment: CDR1 MDHEN and CDR2 SYDVKM. CDR3 length equals 15 residues. Trimming removed 5 bases from V and 3 bases from J; junction bases left unmatched: 9. For the CDR3, the DNA is TGTGCCAGCAGTATACCGGGACAGGCGATCTACGAGCAGTACTTC. It codes for CASSIPGQAIYEQYF.